This TCR beta chain was recovered during a study of T-cell reconstitution after alpha-beta-depleted transplantation in children listed by TCRdb under 2016. Regarding the study in general: T-cell immune reconstitution after TCRalphabeta/CD19-depleted allogeneic hematopoietic cell transplantation in children was quantitatively tracked in the study by means of TCR repertoire profiling.

Measured from the cysteine to the phenylalanine, the CDR3 is 11 residues long. The DNA shown is the 33-base CDR3, in frame from base 1. According to the germline V gene, CDR1 reads SQVTM and CDR2 reads ANQGSEA. On this clonotype itself: The clone's antigen remains unknown. Nothing much larger sits one base from this clone, and base qualities are not available.

The library came from PCR. The run used an Illumina HiSeq 2500. To normalize quantification of the TCRbeta repertoire, the TCR libraries were built with molecular barcoding that relied on unique molecular identifiers. TCRdb reanalyzed the raw reads on its own, using fastp at Q25 for trimming and MiXCR for clone calling, and kept in-frame beta chains. Every CDR3 protein is listed once, alongside the most common genes and DNA of its rows. In this sample the table shows 400,000 to 500,000 distinct CDR3 sequences, 9.5% to 13% of which occur a single time. Clones ranked in the top ten supply roughly 5.5% of the sample.

This TCR was recovered from a human donor who donated a stem cell graft to a child with acute myeloid leukemia. The rearrangement combines TRBV29-1 with TRBJ2-5, and the D gene may be TRBD2, 5 bases matching. The sequencing here drew on PBMCs from the stem cell graft donor, taken from the stem cell graft. The CDR3 sequence is CSAGIGETQYF. Read as DNA, the sequence is TGCAGTGCCGGGATCGGGGAGACCCAGTACTTC.